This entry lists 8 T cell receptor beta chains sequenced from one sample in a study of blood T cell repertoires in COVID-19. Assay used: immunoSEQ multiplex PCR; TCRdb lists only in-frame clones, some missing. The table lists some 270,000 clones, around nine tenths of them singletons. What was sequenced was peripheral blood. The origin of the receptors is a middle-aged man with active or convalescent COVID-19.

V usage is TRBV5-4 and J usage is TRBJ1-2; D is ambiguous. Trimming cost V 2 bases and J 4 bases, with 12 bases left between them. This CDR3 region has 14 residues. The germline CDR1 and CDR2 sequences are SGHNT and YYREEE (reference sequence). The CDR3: CASSLAPSAYGYTF. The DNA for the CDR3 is TGTGCCAGCAGCTTAGCCCCAAGTGCCTATGGCTACACCTTC.

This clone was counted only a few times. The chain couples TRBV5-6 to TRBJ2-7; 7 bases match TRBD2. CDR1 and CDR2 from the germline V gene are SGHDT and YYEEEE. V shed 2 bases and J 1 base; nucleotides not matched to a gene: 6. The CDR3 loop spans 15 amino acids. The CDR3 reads CASSFRGVGSYEQYF. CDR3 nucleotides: TGTGCCAGCAGCTTTCGGGGGGTTGGTTCCTACGAGCAGTACTTC.

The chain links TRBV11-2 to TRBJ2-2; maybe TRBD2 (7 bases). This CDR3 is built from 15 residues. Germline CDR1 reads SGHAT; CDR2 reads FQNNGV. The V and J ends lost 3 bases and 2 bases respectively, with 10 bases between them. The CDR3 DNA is TGTGCCAGCAGCTTTAGGGGGGGCAACACCGGGGAGCTGTTTTTT. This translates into CASSFRGGNTGELFF.

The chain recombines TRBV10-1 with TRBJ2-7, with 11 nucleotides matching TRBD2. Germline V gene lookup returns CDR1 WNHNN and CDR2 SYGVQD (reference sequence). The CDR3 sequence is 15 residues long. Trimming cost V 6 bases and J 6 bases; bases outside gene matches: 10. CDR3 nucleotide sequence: TGCGCCAGCAGCCTGACTAGCGGGATGGATAGCGAGCAGTACTTC. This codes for CASSLTSGMDSEQYF.

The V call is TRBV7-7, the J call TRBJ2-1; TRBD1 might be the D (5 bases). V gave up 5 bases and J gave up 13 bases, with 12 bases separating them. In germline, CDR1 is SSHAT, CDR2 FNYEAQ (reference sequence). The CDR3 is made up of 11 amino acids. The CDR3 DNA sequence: TGTGCCAGCAGCCAAAGGGGCAAACAGTTCTTC. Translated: CASSQRGKQFF.

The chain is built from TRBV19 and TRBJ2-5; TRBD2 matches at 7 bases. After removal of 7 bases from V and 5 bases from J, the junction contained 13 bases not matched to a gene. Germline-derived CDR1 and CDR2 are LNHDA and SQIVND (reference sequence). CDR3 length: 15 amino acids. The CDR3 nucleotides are TGTGCCAGTACCATTAGCGGGCGCATATACGAGACCCAGTACTTC. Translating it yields CASTISGRIYETQYF. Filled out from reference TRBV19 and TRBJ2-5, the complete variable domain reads DGGITQSPKYLFRKEGQNVTLSCEQNLNHDAMYWYRQDPGQGLRLIYYSQIVNDFQKGDIAEGYSVSREKKESFPLTVTSAQKNPTAFYLCASTISGRIYETQYFGPGTRLLVL.

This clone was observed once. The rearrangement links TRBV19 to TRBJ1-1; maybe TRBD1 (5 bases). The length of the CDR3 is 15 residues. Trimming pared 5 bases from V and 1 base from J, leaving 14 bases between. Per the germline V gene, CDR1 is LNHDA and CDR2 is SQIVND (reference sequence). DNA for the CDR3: TGTGCCAGTAGTCCCGGACACCCACCGAACACTGAAGCTTTCTTT. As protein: CASSPGHPPNTEAFF.

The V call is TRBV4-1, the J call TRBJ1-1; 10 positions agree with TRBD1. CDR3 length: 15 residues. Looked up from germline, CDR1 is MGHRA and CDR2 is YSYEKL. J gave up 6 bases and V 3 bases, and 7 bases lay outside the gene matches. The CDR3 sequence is CASSHRTGGFAEAFF. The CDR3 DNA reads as TGCGCCAGCAGCCACAGGACAGGGGGATTCGCTGAAGCTTTCTTT.